This record concerns one T cell receptor (beta chain) sequence. It lacks a known antigen. It has no much larger one-base neighbor in the sample; base qualities were not kept. The data were obtained in a study of blood T cell repertoires in COVID-19 (dated by TCRdb to the early 2020s). General notes on the study: Samples from collaborators originated in the United States, Italy and Spain and spanned both the acute and convalescent phases of COVID-19. A de-identified subject ID, COVID-19 status, age in years and sex were almost always included in the sample metadata. The prospective study material was composed of cDNA or gDNA derived from T cells, B-cell-depleted T cells, or PBMCs. The samples were drawn from two sources: the first 160 participants of the ongoing ImmuneRACE study, and 1,000 to 1,500 subjects contributed by 6 global collaborators. The dataset comprised deeply sampled blood TCRbeta repertoires from subjects exposed to, actively infected with, or recovered from COVID-19. Where HLA class I and class II types were available, the types were taken from metadata supplied by the sample provider, not from assay-based typing. The repertoires were released in a freely available public database meant as a resource for research on the immune response to SARS-CoV-2. The full study reports these points: How much clinical and demographic metadata was included differed by source and by participant, and the metadata was provided uncurated.

The collaborating institutions used their own protocols to collect whole blood in K2EDTA tubes. For TCRbeta analysis, collaborator samples were shipped as frozen whole blood, as isolated PBMCs, or as DNA extracted from either sample type. TCRbeta CDR3 regions were amplified from genomic DNA using the immunoSEQ Assay, a bias-controlled multiplex PCR. Per the original workflow: Within the assay, amplification of reference gene primers was used to estimate how many nucleated cells each sample contained. Sequence reads were collapsed and filtered to measure the absolute abundance of every unique TCRbeta CDR3 rearrangement. Productive Simpson clonality was computed per sample as the square root of Simpson's diversity index over productive rearrangements. TCRdb retrieved this table from immuneACCESS and kept in-frame rearrangements only. Not all clones are present; in checked studies, unresolved V genes account for under half, and no reason is known for the remainder. V and J calls and clone size are as listed in that table; D and trimming were resolved from the DNA. The sample table contains about 81,000 clones; only one count was recorded for around 86% of them. Roughly 25% of the sample is held by the ten biggest clonotypes.

The CDR3, from cysteine to phenylalanine, totals 12 residues. The DNA shown is the 36-base CDR3, in frame from base 1. The germline V gene specifies MDHEN as CDR1 and SYDVKM as CDR2. V gives up 6 bases and J gives up 3 bases, and the segment between their germline ends measures 6 bases. The source is a human donor in a cohort sampled during active COVID-19. Recombination joined TRBV28 with TRBJ2-1, and possibly TRBD2, on 5 matching bases. Sequencing was performed on peripheral blood. The CDR3 region reads CASRGDYNEQFF. The base sequence is TGTGCCAGCAGGGGAGACTACAATGAGCAGTTCTTC.